This TCR beta chain appears in the sequencing data of a study of Ad26.COV2.S vaccination and SARS-CoV-2 variants. Study information: A participant enrolled in the COV1001 Ad26.COV2.S trial arm provided the sample. The study gave Ad26.COV2.S intramuscularly, once or twice 56 days apart.

Germline V gene sequence: CDR1 SGHTA, CDR2 FQGNSA. CDR3 length: 17 residues. Trimming took 1 base from V and 7 from J; bases not matched to a gene: 9. The treatment: 15 to 20 received Ad26.COV2.S at low or high dose, single or two shots; five or six received placebo; per-sample allocation not given. Sample collection was performed on day 63 after the first vaccine or placebo injection. The sample came from a Boston adult aged 18-55 years. Repertoires were generated with immunoSEQ multiplex PCR, while TCRdb's copy carries only in-frame clones and drops some. The data show approximately 500,000 clones, with around nine tenths seen just once and about 13% held by the top ten. About this clone itself: What it binds is unknown.

Broader study findings: While placebo recipients had lower spike-specific TCR breadth, vaccine recipients had more.

The chain links TRBV7-2 to TRBJ2-2; 10 nucleotides align to TRBD2. The sequenced sample was peripheral blood, obtained in a trial of Ad26.COV2.S vaccine versus placebo. The receptor was derived from a person aged 18-60 years who received the Ad26.COV2.S COVID-19 vaccine or a placebo. The CDR3 protein is CASSLGSSGSLNGELFF. The DNA of the CDR3 is TGTGCCAGCAGCTTAGGTTCTAGCGGGAGCTTAAACGGGGAGCTGTTTTTT.